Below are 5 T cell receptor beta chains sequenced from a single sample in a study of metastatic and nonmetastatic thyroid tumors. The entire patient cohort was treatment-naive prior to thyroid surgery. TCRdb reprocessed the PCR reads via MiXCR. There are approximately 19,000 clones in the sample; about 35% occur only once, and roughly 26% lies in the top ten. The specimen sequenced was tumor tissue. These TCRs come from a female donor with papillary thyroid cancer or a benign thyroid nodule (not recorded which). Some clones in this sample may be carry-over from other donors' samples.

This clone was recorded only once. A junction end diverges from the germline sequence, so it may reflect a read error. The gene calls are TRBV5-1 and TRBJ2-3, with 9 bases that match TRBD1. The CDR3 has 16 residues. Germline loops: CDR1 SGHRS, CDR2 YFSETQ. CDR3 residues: CASSLEQGARTGTQYF. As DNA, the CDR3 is TGCGCCAGCAGCTTAGAACAGGGGGCTCGCACAGGTACGCAGTATTTT.

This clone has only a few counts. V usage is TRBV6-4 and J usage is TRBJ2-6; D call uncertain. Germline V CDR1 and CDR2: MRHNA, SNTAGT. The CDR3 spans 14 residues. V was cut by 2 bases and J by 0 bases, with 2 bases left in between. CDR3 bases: TGTGCCAGCAGTGACAACTCTGGGGCCAACGTCCTGACTTTC. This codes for CASSDNSGANVLTF.

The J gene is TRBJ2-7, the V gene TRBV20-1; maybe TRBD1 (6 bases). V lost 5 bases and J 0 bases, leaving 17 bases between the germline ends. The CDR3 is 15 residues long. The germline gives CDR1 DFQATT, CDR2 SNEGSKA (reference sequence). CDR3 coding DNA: TGCAGTGCTGAACCGTTGGGACAATTCTCCTACGAGCAGTACTTC. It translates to CSAEPLGQFSYEQYF.

CDR3: CASSWDREHTIYF. CDR3 coding DNA: TGTGCCAGCAGTTGGGACAGGGAGCACACCATATATTTT. The chain uses TRBV6-4 and TRBJ1-3, with TRBD1 identical over 9 bases. Germline-derived CDR1 and CDR2 are MRHNA and SNTAGT. The J segment lost 8 bases and the V segment lost 5 bases, leaving 4 bases of the junction unmatched. CDR3 length: 13 amino acids.

CDR3: CSAVTEGALQQFF. The CDR3 DNA reads TGCAGTGCCGTCACAGAAGGAGCCTTGCAGCAGTTCTTC. V and J are TRBV20-1 and TRBJ2-1; no reliable D call. The V gene's germline CDR1 is DFQATT and CDR2 SNEGSKA (reference sequence). V lost 6 bases to trimming and J lost 11 bases, with 20 bases between them. The CDR3 is 13 amino acids.